This paragraph reports one TCR beta chain. Its antigen is not known. This entry comes from a study of T cells after yellow fever vaccination. Background on the study: Preparing low-cell-number fractions relied on SMART-Seq v4 Ultra Low Input. Study-wide results and caveats: Primary-vaccination clones mostly resurfaced post-booster (about 95% CD4, more than 80% CD8).

TCRdb re-derived calls from the 5' RACE reads in MiXCR, one entry per CDR3 protein. The sample holds under 550,000 distinct CDR3 sequences; 20% to 25% are singletons and the top ten take about a sixth. This CDR3 contains 16 residues. Here the sequenced sample was PBMCs, taken roughly 20 days after the first yellow fever vaccination. This sequence joins TRBV21-1 and TRBJ2-2; the table's D call, TRBD1, was not checked against the DNA. TRBV21-1 is reported as a pseudogene. The sequence was collected from a young man who received the YFV17D yellow fever vaccine. The CDR3 is CASSKDPRPRDGELFF. CDR3 nucleotide sequence: TGTGCCAGCAGCAAAGATCCCCGGCCTCGGGACGGGGAGCTGTTTTTT.